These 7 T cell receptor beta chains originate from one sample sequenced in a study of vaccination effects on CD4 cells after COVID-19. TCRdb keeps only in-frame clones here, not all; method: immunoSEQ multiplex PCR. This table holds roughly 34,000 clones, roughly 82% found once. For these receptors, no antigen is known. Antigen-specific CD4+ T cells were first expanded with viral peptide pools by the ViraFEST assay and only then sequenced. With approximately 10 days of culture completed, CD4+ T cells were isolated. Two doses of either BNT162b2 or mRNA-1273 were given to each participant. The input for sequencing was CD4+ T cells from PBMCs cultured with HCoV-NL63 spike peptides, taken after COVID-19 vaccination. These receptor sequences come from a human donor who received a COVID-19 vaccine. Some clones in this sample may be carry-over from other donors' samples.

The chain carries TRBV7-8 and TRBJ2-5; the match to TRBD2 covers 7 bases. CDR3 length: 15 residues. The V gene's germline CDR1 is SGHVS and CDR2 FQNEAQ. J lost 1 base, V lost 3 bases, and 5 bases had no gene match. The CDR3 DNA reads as TGTGCCAGCAGCTTGCCGGGACTAACCCAAGAGACCCAGTACTTC. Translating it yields CASSLPGLTQETQYF.

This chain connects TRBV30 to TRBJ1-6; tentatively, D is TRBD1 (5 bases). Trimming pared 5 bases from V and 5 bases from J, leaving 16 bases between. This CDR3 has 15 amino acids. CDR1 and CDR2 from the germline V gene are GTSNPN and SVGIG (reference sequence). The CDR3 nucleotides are TGTGCCTGGGTTCGGGAAGGGGCGAATAATTCACCCCTCCACTTT. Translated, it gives CAWVREGANNSPLHF.

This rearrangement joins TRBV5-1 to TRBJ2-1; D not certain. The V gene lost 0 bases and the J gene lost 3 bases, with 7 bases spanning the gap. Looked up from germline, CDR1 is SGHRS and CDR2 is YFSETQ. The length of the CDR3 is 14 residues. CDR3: CASSLEIYYNEQFF. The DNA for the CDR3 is TGCGCCAGCAGCTTGGAGATTTACTACAATGAGCAGTTCTTC.

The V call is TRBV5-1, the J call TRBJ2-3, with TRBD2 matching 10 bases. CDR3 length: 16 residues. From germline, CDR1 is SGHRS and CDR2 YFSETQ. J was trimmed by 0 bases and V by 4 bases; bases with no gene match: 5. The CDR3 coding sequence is TGCGCCAGCAGCAACATACTAGCGGGGAGCACAGATACGCAGTATTTT. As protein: CASSNILAGSTDTQYF.

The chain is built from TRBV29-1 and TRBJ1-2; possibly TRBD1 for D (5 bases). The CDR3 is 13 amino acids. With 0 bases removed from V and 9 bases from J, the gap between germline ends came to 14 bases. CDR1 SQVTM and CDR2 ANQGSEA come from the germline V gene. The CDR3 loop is CSVEDGGVGSYTF. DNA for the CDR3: TGCAGCGTTGAAGATGGGGGGGTTGGGAGCTACACCTTC.

The CDR3 bases are TGTGCCAGCATCCTACTTGGGGACAATGAGTCACCCCTCCACTTT. This encodes CASILLGDNESPLHF. J is TRBJ1-6 and V is TRBV6-4; tentatively, D is TRBD1 (6 bases). Trimming cost V 7 bases and J 10 bases, with 20 bases left between them. Germline values: CDR1 MRHNA, CDR2 SNTAGT. This CDR3 comprises 15 residues.

The DNA for the CDR3 is TGTGCCAGCAGTCCCCCGGGACTAGCCAAAAACATTCAGTACTTC. Amino acids: CASSPPGLAKNIQYF. This rearrangement joins TRBV28 to TRBJ2-4, with a tentative D call TRBD2 (6 bases). This CDR3 has 15 amino acids. Deletions cut 5 bases from V and 0 bases from J, with 11 bases between. CDR1 MDHEN and CDR2 SYDVKM come from the germline V gene.